The 6 T cell receptor beta chains below come from one sample, sequenced in a study of cytomegalovirus exposure and HLA in healthy donors. It was with 60 Vbeta and 13 Jbeta primers that the PCR ran. Clones were read by immunoSEQ multiplex PCR, and TCRdb kept only the in-frame ones, dropping some. The data contain about 100,000 clones, roughly 60% of them singletons. Material: PBMCs. The source of these receptors is a human donor in good health.

The chain combines TRBV6-1 with TRBJ2-2, with D maybe TRBD2 (7 bases). Germline CDR1 reads MNHNS; CDR2 reads SASEGT. The CDR3 contains 18 residues. Trimming shortened V by 1 base and J by 0 bases, and 15 bases separated the two germline ends. In DNA form, the CDR3 reads TGTGCCAGCAGTGAAGAAGGGAGGGGGGCAGCGAACACCGGGGAGCTGTTTTTT. It encodes CASSEEGRGAANTGELFF.

This clone showed up just a few times. This chain uses TRBV29-1 with TRBJ1-4; no clear D. CDR1 SQVTM and CDR2 ANQGSEA come from the germline V gene. This CDR3 is built from 11 residues. Trimming shortened V by 3 bases and J by 4 bases, and 3 bases separated the two germline ends. The CDR3 loop is CSVDSNEKLFF. In DNA form, the CDR3 reads TGCAGCGTTGACAGTAATGAAAAACTGTTTTTT. Drawing the rest from reference TRBV29-1 and TRBJ1-4, the complete variable domain is SAVISQKPSRDICQRGTSLTIQCQVDSQVTMMFWYRQQPGQSLTLIATANQGSEATYESGFVIDKFPISRPNLTFSTLTVSNMSPEDSSIYLCSVDSNEKLFFGSGTQLSVL.

V gene TRBV5-4 combines with J gene TRBJ2-5; no firm D call. The DNA end favors TRBJ2-7, so the J call may be wrong. CDR1 is SGHNT and CDR2 is YYREEE in the germline V gene (reference sequence). This CDR3 is built from 12 residues. The CDR3 here is CASSLGRYEQYF. The CDR3, as DNA: TGTGCCAGCAGCTTGGGTAGATACGAGCAGTACTTC.

The rearrangement uses TRBV19 and TRBJ1-1, with 8 bases that match TRBD1. Germline V gives CDR1 LNHDA, CDR2 SQIVND (reference sequence). The V gene end was trimmed by 8 bases and the J gene end by 1 base; junction bases not matched to a gene: 6. This CDR3 region has 14 residues. CDR3 DNA: TGTGCCAGTGAACCCGGACAGGGGAACACTGAAGCTTTCTTT. The encoded protein is CASEPGQGNTEAFF.

The CDR3 here is CSVEYQGFPTLAKNIQYF. Here the CDR3 DNA reads TGCAGCGTTGAGTATCAGGGGTTCCCTACACTAGCCAAAAACATTCAGTACTTC. This rearrangement joins TRBV29-1 to TRBJ2-4, with D possibly matching TRBD1 (6 bases). Per germline, CDR1 SQVTM and CDR2 ANQGSEA. The CDR3 covers 18 residues. V was cut by 3 bases and J by 0 bases, with 21 bases left in between.

The chain uses TRBV28 and TRBJ2-3; 8 bases agree with TRBD2. The CDR3 consists of 15 residues. Germline V gene data show CDR1 as MDHEN and CDR2 as SYDVKM. V lost 4 bases to trimming and J lost 5 bases; unmatched junction nucleotides: 8. The CDR3 DNA sequence: TGTGCCAGCAGTTCCCGGACTAGCAGGATAGATACGCAGTATTTT. This gives the protein CASSSRTSRIDTQYF.